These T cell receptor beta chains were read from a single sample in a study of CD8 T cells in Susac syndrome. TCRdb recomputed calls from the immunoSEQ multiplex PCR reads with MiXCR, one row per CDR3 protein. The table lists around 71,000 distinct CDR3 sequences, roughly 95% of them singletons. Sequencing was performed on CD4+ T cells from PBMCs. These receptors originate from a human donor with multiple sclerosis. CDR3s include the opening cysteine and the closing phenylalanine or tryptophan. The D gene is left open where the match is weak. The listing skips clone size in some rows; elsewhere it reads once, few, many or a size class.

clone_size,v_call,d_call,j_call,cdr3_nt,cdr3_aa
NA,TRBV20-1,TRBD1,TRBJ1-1,TGCAGTGCTAGAGGTTTTAGGACAGGGGGCCGGAACACTGAAGCTTTCTTT,CSARGFRTGGRNTEAFF
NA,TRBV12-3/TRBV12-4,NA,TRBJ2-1,TGTGCCAGCAGTCCAGACAGAGGCTCCTACAATGAGCAGTTCTTC,CASSPDRGSYNEQFF
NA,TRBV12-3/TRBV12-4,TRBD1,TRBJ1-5,TGTGCCAGCAGTCAGAACAGGGGTGGTCAGCCCCAGCATTTT,CASSQNRGGQPQHF
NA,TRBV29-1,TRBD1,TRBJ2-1,TGCAGCTCCATTTCCCATGCCGGGACAGGGACCTACAATGAGCAGTTCTTC,CSSISHAGTGTYNEQFF
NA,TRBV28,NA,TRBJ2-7,TGTGCCAGCAGTTCGACCCGCGGCGAGCAGTACTTC,CASSSTRGEQYF
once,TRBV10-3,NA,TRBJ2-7,TGTGCCATCAGTGAGTTCCCAGAGACTTACGAGCAGTACTTC,CAISEFPETYEQYF
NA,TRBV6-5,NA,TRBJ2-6,TGTGCCAGCAGTTACTCCCGGGACACCTCTGGGGCCAACGTCCTGACTTTC,CASSYSRDTSGANVLTF
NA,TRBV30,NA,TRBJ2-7,TGTGCCTGGGGACACGACGAGCAGTACTTC,CAWGHDEQYF
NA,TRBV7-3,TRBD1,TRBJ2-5,TGTGCCAGCAGCGGGACAGGGGCCCAAGAGACCCAGTACTTC,CASSGTGAQETQYF
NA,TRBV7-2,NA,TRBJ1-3,TGTGCCAGCAGCTCTCGGAGGGGAAACACAGTATATTTT,CASSSRRGNTVYF
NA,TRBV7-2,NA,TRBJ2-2,TGTGCCAGCAGCTTAGGGACGCAAAGGACCGGGGAGCTGTTTTTT,CASSLGTQRTGELFF
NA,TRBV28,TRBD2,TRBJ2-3,TGTGCCAGCTTACTAGCGGGACCCACAGATACGCAGTATTTT,CASLLAGPTDTQYF
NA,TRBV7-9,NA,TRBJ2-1,TGTGCCAGCAGCATGTACAGGGACGCGTGGGATGAGCAGTTCTTC,CASSMYRDAWDEQFF
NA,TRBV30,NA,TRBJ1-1,TGTGCCTGGAAGCCCGGGGCAGGCACTGAAGCTTTCTTT,CAWKPGAGTEAFF
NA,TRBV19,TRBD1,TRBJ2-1,TGTGCCAGTAGTACGGGACAGCTGCACAGGGAATTCAATGAGCAGTTCTTC,CASSTGQLHREFNEQFF
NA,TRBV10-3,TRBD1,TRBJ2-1,TGTGCCATCAGTGAGTCACAGGGGATTGAGCAGTTCTTC,CAISESQGIEQFF
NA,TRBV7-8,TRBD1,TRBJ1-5,TGTGCCAGCAGCTCTGGGACAGGGCATCAGCCCCAGCATTTT,CASSSGTGHQPQHF
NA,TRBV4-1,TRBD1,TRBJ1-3,TGCGCCAGCAGCCTAGGACAGGGGACTGGAAACACCATATATTTT,CASSLGQGTGNTIYF
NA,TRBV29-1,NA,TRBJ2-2,TGCAGCGCTGCTGGCGGGTCGTGGACCGGGGAGCTGTTTTTT,CSAAGGSWTGELFF
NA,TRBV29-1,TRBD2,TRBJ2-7,TGCAGCGTTGATGCCAGCGGGGGGCTTTCCTACGAGCAGTACTTC,CSVDASGGLSYEQYF
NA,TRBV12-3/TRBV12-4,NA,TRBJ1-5,TGTGCCAGCAGTCCCTTGGGGGGGCAGCAGGCCCAGCATTTT,CASSPLGGQQAQHF
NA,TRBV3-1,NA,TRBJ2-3,TGTGCCAGCAGCCCCGGCGCCGATACGCAGTATTTT,CASSPGADTQYF
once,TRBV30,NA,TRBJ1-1,TGTGCCTGGAGCCCTAACAGGAACACTGAAGCTTTCTTT,CAWSPNRNTEAFF
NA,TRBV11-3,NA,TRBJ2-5,TGTGCCAGCAGCACCCGGGACAAGGGCGAGACCCAGTACTTC,CASSTRDKGETQYF
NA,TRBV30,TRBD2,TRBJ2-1,TGTGCCTCTGGGGAGGGTGTCAATGAGCAGTTCTTC,CASGEGVNEQFF
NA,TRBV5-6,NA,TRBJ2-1,TGTGCCAGCAGCCGCTACAGGGGAGGTTTCAATGAGCAGTTCTTC,CASSRYRGGFNEQFF
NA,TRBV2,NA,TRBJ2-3,TGTGCCAGCGGTACAGGAGGCACAGATACGCAGTATTTT,CASGTGGTDTQYF
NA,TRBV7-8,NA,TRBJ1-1,TGTGCCAGCAGCTCTCAACGAATCGGTTCGGCGGGCACTGAAGCTTTCTTT,CASSSQRIGSAGTEAFF
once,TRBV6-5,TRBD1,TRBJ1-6,TGTGCCAGCAGTTCGGGGACAGGGAACCTGCCCCTCCACTTT,CASSSGTGNLPLHF